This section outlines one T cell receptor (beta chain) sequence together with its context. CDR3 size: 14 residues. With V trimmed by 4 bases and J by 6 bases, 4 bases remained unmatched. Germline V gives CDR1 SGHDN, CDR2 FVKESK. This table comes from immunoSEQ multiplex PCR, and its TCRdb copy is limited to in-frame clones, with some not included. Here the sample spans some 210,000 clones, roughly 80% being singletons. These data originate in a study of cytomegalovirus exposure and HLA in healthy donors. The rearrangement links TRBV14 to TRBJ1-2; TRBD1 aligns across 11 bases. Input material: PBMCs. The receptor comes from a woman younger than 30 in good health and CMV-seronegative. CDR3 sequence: CASSPPDRGHGYTF. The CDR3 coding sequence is TGTGCCAGCAGCCCCCCGGACAGGGGGCATGGCTACACCTTC.